Listed here is a single T cell receptor beta chain. The antigen remains undetermined. This sample is drawn from a study of long-term antiretroviral therapy in people with HIV. Whole-study context: The oldest specimens predate the 2015 immediate-ART recommendation by about a decade. Study-level points and caveats: Regardless of time point, clones expanded before ART dominated the repertoire. HIV repertoires covered narrower CDR3 length ranges than controls did.

All donors provided no fewer than one pre-ART and no fewer than two post-ART PBMC samples. Run at survey level, the immunoSEQ assay was version v3.0. Sequenced by immunoSEQ multiplex PCR; TCRdb stores in-frame clones only, minus some. The sample shows 25,000 to 35,000 clones, around 80% of them seen only once. V gave up 7 bases and J gave up 8 bases, with 21 bases separating them. The CDR3 extends over 15 amino acids. The V gene's germline CDR1 is SGHRS and CDR2 YFSETQ. This clonotype originated in a woman aged 45-65 years with HIV. The rearrangement links TRBV5-1 to TRBJ1-4, with D unresolved. Sequenced material: unsorted PBMCs, taken 3.1 years after starting antiretroviral therapy. The CDR3 DNA follows: TGCGCCAGCTCGCATCGGACGGCGGATGGGGAAAAACTGTTTTTT. Its translation: CASSHRTADGEKLFF. The variable domain in full, completed from reference TRBV5-1 and TRBJ1-4, reads KAGVTQTPRYLIKTRGQQVTLSCSPISGHRSVSWYQQTPGQGLQFLFEYFSETQRNKGNFPGRFSGRQFSNSRSEMNVSTLELGDSALYLCASSHRTADGEKLFFGSGTQLSVL.